This TCR beta chain was sequenced during a study of cytomegalovirus exposure and HLA in healthy donors. On this clone: Antigen: not known.

PCR amplification relied on 60 Vbeta primers (plus 13 Jbeta primers). Measured with immunoSEQ multiplex PCR; TCRdb has only the in-frame clones, and not every one. The table shows 90,000 to 120,000 clones, with roughly 82% occurring only once. Study-level findings and limits: A link between a missense DCLRE1C variant and TCR beta V- and J-gene trimming emerged from a later analysis.

CDR1 is SGHDT, CDR2 YYEEEE, per germline. V lost 5 bases and J 0 bases, leaving 12 bases between the germline ends. The CDR3 has 14 amino acids. The receptor was isolated from a young man in good health and CMV-seropositive. Source material: PBMCs. This sequence joins TRBV5-6 and TRBJ2-7; D may be TRBD1 (5 bases). In DNA form, the CDR3 reads TGTGCCAGCAGTCGACAGACAACCTCCTACGAGCAGTACTTC. As protein: CASSRQTTSYEQYF.